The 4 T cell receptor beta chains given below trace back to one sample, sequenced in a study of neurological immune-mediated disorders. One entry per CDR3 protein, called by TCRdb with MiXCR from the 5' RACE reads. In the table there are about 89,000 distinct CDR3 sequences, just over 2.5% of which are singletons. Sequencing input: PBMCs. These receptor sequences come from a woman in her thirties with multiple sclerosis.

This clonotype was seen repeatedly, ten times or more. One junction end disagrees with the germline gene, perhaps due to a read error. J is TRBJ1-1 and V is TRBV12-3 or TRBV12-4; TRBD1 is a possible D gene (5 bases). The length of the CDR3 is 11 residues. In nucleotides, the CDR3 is TGTGCCAGCAGTTCAATAGGGGCCCCCGTCTTT. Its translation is CASSSIGAPVF.

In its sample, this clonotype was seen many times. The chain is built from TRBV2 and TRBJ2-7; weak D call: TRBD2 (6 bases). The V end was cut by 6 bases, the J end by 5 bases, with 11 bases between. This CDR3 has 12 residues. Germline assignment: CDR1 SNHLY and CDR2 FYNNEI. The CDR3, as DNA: TGTGCCAGCAGGGAGGGCCTCGACGAGCAGTACTTC. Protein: CASREGLDEQYF.

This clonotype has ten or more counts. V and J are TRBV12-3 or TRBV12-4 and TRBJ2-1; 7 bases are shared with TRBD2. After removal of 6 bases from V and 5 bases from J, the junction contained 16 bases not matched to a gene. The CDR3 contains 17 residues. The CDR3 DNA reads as TGTGCCAGCAGCCCACTCACCAGTGGGAGGGCCAACAATGAGCAGTTCTTC. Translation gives CASSPLTSGRANNEQFF.

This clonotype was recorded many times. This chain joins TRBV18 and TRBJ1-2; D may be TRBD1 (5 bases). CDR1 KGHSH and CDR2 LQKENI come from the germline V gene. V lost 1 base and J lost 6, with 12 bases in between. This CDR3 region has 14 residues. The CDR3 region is CASSPRTGRHGYTF. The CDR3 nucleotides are TGTGCCAGCTCACCACGAACGGGGCGCCATGGCTACACCTTC.